This T cell receptor beta chain was captured in a study of technical replicates of blood from several donors. The repertoire was sequenced with immunoSEQ multiplex PCR; TCRdb's copy has only in-frame clones and lacks some. The sample carries 75,000 to 100,000 clones, around 94% recorded once. V was clipped by 8 bases and J by 5 bases, with 18 bases between them. Germline lookup yields CDR1 SGHVS and CDR2 FNYEAQ. This CDR3 region has 14 residues. The specimen sequenced was T cells isolated from PBMCs. The gene calls are TRBV7-6 and TRBJ1-1; D uncertain. The TCR originated in a human donor in good health. CDR3 protein: CASGLNEGWTEAFF. The CDR3 DNA reads as TGTGCCAGCGGATTAAATGAGGGTTGGACTGAAGCTTTCTTT.